One sample yielded the 10 T cell receptor beta chains listed below, sequenced in a study of blood T cells in healthy people across ages (dated by TCRdb to the mid-2010s). Library preparation was by 5' RACE. Reads for this sample came from an Illumina HiSeq 2500. A second PCR of about 6 to 12 cycles was performed with a sample-barcoded 5' primer and a J-beta primer mix. TCRdb trimmed public reads at Q25 via fastp, called clones via MiXCR and kept in-frame beta chains. For every CDR3 protein sequence, its rows merge into one entry that carries the most common genes and DNA. For this sample there are approximately 800,000 distinct CDR3 sequences; approximately 24% appear just once. The top ten constitute less than 3.5% of the sample. The sample was also linked to a second study, of T cells of mothers and their children.

The sample comprised blood. These receptors originate from a boy younger than 18 in good health.

There are a few counts of this clonotype. The CDR3 loop is CASRSQPGTGNYEQYF. CDR3 coding DNA: TGTGCCAGCAGGTCTCAGCCGGGGACAGGGAACTACGAGCAGTACTTC. The chain uses TRBV7-9 and TRBJ2-7, with 9 bases aligning to TRBD1. Looked up from germline, CDR1 is SEHNR and CDR2 is FQNEAQ (reference sequence). Germline trimming cut 6 bases from V and 3 bases from J; bases unmatched to any gene: 12. The CDR3 extends over 16 amino acids. Using reference TRBV7-9 and TRBJ2-7 for the parts outside the CDR3, the full variable domain is DTGVSQNPRHKITKRGQNVTFRCDPISEHNRLYWYRQTLGQGPEFLTYFQNEAQLEKSRLLSDRFSAERPKGSFSTLEIQRTEQGDSAMYLCASRSQPGTGNYEQYFGPGTRLTVT.

The gene calls are TRBV5-1 and TRBJ2-7, with D possibly TRBD1 on 7 matching bases. The germline V gene encodes CDR1 SGHRS and CDR2 YFSETQ. The V end was cut by 0 bases, the J end by 4 bases, with 20 bases between. This CDR3 contains 17 residues. CDR3 bases: TGCGCCAGCAGCTTGGAGCCAGGGGGGCCTAGTGAGTACGAGCAGTACTTC. Its translation: CASSLEPGGPSEYEQYF.

The chain carries TRBV20-1 and TRBJ2-7; TRBD2 is a possible D gene (6 bases). The V gene's germline CDR1 is DFQATT and CDR2 SNEGSKA (reference sequence). There are 15 residues in the CDR3. The ends were cut back, 5 bases at V and 2 bases at J, with 19 bases in the middle. In nucleotides, the CDR3 is TGCAGTGCTTCCCGAGGCGGGACCTTGACCTACGAGCAGTACTTC. Its translation is CSASRGGTLTYEQYF.

This clonotype was observed a few times. This chain joins TRBV15 and TRBJ2-5; a possible D gene is TRBD1 (5 bases). The CDR3 has 14 residues. V was cut by 1 base and J by 3 bases, with 9 bases left in between. CDR1 LNHNV and CDR2 YYDKDF come from the germline V gene (reference sequence). For the CDR3, the DNA is TGTGCCACCAGCAGAGGGGCAGGGAAAGAGACCCAGTACTTC. It is translated as CATSRGAGKETQYF.

The V and J genes are TRBV25-1 and TRBJ2-7; the match to TRBD1 covers 10 bases. The CDR3 is 17 residues long. V lost 4 bases to trimming and J lost 2 bases; unmatched junction nucleotides: 11. The germline V gene encodes CDR1 MGHDK and CDR2 SYGVNS. CDR3 DNA sequence: TGTGCCAGCAGTGCCCGGGACAGGGGTTGGGATACCTACGAGCAGTACTTC. Protein sequence: CASSARDRGWDTYEQYF.

In this sample, this clonotype turned up many times. The V call is TRBV20-1, the J call TRBJ1-4; D is perhaps TRBD1 (5 bases). Germline V gene data show CDR1 as DFQATT and CDR2 as SNEGSKA (reference sequence). With 6 bases removed from V and 4 bases from J, the gap between germline ends came to 12 bases. The length of the CDR3 is 13 residues. This CDR3 is CSAGRGGNEKLFF. CDR3 sequence (DNA): TGCAGTGCGGGGCGGGGTGGTAATGAAAAACTGTTTTTT.

This clonotype was observed a few times. The genes are TRBV9 and TRBJ1-2; maybe TRBD1 (5 bases). Trimming took off 1 base at V and 1 base at J, with 11 bases between the two ends. The germline gives CDR1 SGDLS, CDR2 YYNGEE. The CDR3 contains 15 residues. The CDR3 bases are TGTGCCAGCAGCGTATCCGGGGGATTTAACTATGGCTACACCTTC. This codes for CASSVSGGFNYGYTF. Filled out from reference TRBV9 and TRBJ1-2, the complete variable domain reads DSGVTQTPKHLITATGQRVTLRCSPRSGDLSVYWYQQSLDQGLQFLIQYYNGEERAKGNILERFSAQQFPDLHSELNLSSLELGDSALYFCASSVSGGFNYGYTFGSGTRLTVV.

This clonotype has a count of ten or more. The chain recombines TRBV7-2 with TRBJ2-5; 10 bases line up with TRBD2. The CDR3 has 15 residues. With 3 bases clipped from V and 1 base from J, the junction kept 2 bases outside the gene matches. CDR1 and CDR2 from the germline V gene are SGHTA and FQGNSA. Written as DNA, the CDR3 is TGTGCCAGCAGCTTCGTAGCGGGGGGCCAAGAGACCCAGTACTTC. It is translated as CASSFVAGGQETQYF.

This chain uses TRBV7-9 with TRBJ2-5, with 10 bases identical to TRBD1. J lost 10 bases, V lost 3 bases, and 11 bases had no gene match. The CDR3 spans 15 residues. Germline lookup yields CDR1 SEHNR and CDR2 FQNEAQ (reference sequence). This CDR3 is CASSLLGGTGALQYF. DNA for the CDR3: TGTGCCAGCAGCTTGCTTGGGGGGACAGGGGCTCTCCAGTACTTC.

The gene calls are TRBV7-3 and TRBJ2-5; D may be TRBD2 (6 bases). TRBJ2-1 matches the DNA end more closely, so the J call is doubtful. Germline-derived CDR1 and CDR2 are SGHTA and FQGTGA. The CDR3 sequence is 16 residues long. The CDR3 reads CASSPSGTVFGNEQFF. In DNA, the CDR3 is TGTGCCAGCAGCCCCTCTGGGACTGTCTTTGGGAATGAGCAGTTCTTC.